Following are 21 T cell receptor beta chains from one sample sequenced in a study of T cell repertoires in cytomegalovirus infection. TCRdb recomputed calls from the reads with MiXCR, one row per CDR3 protein. The sample includes 200,000 to 300,000 distinct CDR3 sequences, roughly an eighth of them seen just once. The material sequenced was PBMCs. Source of these receptors: a human donor in good health (CMV status not recorded). Some clones in this sample may be carry-over from other donors' samples.

This clonotype was detected only a few times. The CDR3 coding sequence is TGTGCCAGTAGTATCACCGGGACAGGGGGGAACGAGCAGTACTTC. It specifies CASSITGTGGNEQYF. This chain joins TRBV19 and TRBJ2-7; 11 bases line up with TRBD1. V gave up 3 bases and J gave up 5 bases; unmatched junction bases: 6. There are 15 residues in the CDR3. In germline, CDR1 is LNHDA, CDR2 SQIVND (reference sequence).

The table lists this clonotype with many counts. This chain connects TRBV28 to TRBJ1-5; 7 nucleotides align to TRBD1. The ends lost 8 bases at V and 6 bases at J; junction bases unmatched: 10. CDR3 length: 14 amino acids. CDR1 is MDHEN and CDR2 is SYDVKM in the germline V gene. The CDR3 coding sequence is TGTGCCAGCGGCACGACAGGGCTTGGTCAGCCCCAGCATTTT. Amino acid sequence: CASGTTGLGQPQHF.

In its sample, this clonotype was seen a few times. V is TRBV10-3 and J is TRBJ2-7, with 10 bases that match TRBD1. V lost 3 bases to trimming and J lost 5 bases; unmatched junction nucleotides: 4. The CDR3 consists of 14 residues. Per the germline V gene, CDR1 is ENHRY and CDR2 is SYGVKD. The CDR3 nucleotides read TGTGCCATCAGTGACGGGACAGGGGTCAACGAGCAGTACTTC. It encodes CAISDGTGVNEQYF.

This clonotype is categorized as medium-sized. The genes are TRBV7-2 and TRBJ2-7; tentatively, D is TRBD2 (5 bases). Germline CDR1 reads SGHTA; CDR2 reads FQGNSA. CDR3 length: 12 residues. The V end was cut by 4 bases, the J end by 7 bases, with 11 bases between. In DNA, the CDR3 is TGTGCCAGCAGCTCCCAGACTAATGAGCAGTACTTC. Amino acids: CASSSQTNEQYF.

This clonotype was seen repeatedly, ten times or more. V gene TRBV19 combines with J gene TRBJ2-1; 7 bases are shared with TRBD1. This CDR3 has 14 residues. Unmatched junction bases numbered 7, after V lost 5 bases and J lost 6 bases. Germline CDR1 LNHDA, CDR2 SQIVND (reference sequence). DNA of the CDR3: TGTGCCAGTAGTCGGACAGGTCTTACCAATGAGCAGTTCTTC. Residues: CASSRTGLTNEQFF.

This clonotype was picked up many times. This chain joins TRBV7-2 and TRBJ2-1; no clear D gene. This CDR3 has 11 residues. Deletions cut 5 bases from V and 10 bases from J, with 9 bases between. Germline V lookup: CDR1 SGHTA, CDR2 FQGNSA. CDR3 nucleotide sequence: TGTGCCAGCAGCCAGACGAGCGAGCAGTTCTTC. Amino acids: CASSQTSEQFF.

This clonotype was recorded many times. This chain connects TRBV11-2 to TRBJ2-5, with D perhaps TRBD2 (6 bases). The V and J ends lost 0 bases and 0 bases respectively, with 11 bases between them. This CDR3 spans 16 amino acids. Per the germline V gene, CDR1 is SGHAT and CDR2 is FQNNGV. CDR3 in amino acids: CASSLDAEGYQETQYF. Written as DNA, the CDR3 is TGTGCCAGCAGCTTAGACGCGGAGGGGTACCAAGAGACCCAGTACTTC.

This clonotype has a count of ten or more. The genes are TRBV7-2 and TRBJ2-4; TRBD1 matches 7 bases. CDR3 length: 16 residues. Germline V CDR1 and CDR2: SGHTA, FQGNSA. V lost 4 bases to trimming and J lost 11 bases; unmatched junction nucleotides: 17. CDR3 residues: CASSSGTDHYKTFQYF. CDR3 nucleotide sequence: TGTGCCAGCAGCTCTGGGACAGACCATTACAAAACATTTCAGTACTTC.

This chain joins TRBV29-1 and TRBJ1-1; D unresolved. V was pared by 3 bases and J by 6 bases, with 5 bases between. The V gene's germline CDR1 is SQVTM and CDR2 ANQGSEA. This CDR3 contains 10 residues. DNA of the CDR3: TGCAGCGTTGATGGGGCTGAAGCTTTCTTT. Protein: CSVDGAEAFF.

This clonotype was counted ten times or more. The V and J genes are TRBV7-2 and TRBJ1-1; D remains unclear. This CDR3 contains 11 residues. Germline V gene sequence: CDR1 SGHTA, CDR2 FQGNSA. Trimming stripped 3 bases from V and 7 bases from J, with 6 bases between. The CDR3: CASSFGFEAFF. The CDR3 DNA sequence: TGTGCCAGCAGCTTCGGCTTTGAAGCTTTCTTT.

The sample holds a few counts of this clonotype. This chain links TRBV7-3 with TRBJ2-7; D not resolved. There are 14 residues in the CDR3. V was shortened by 1 base and J by 0 bases, with 7 bases between the two germline ends. Germline V gives CDR1 SGHTA, CDR2 FQGTGA. The CDR3 nucleotides read TGTGCCAGCAGCTTAATCAGGAGCTCCTACGAGCAGTACTTC. Translated: CASSLIRSSYEQYF. The full variable domain, its missing parts supplied by reference TRBV7-3 and TRBJ2-7, is GAGVSQTPSNKVTEKGKYVELRCDPISGHTALYWYRQSLGQGPEFLIYFQGTGAADDSGLPNDRFFAVRPEGSVSTLKIQRTERGDSAVYLCASSLIRSSYEQYFGPGTRLTVT.

With respect to this clonotype: Given a much more abundant clone one base away, this may be a read error. This CDR3 reads CASNPTTGVGGYTF. CDR3 sequence (DNA): TGTGCCAGTAATCCAACGACAGGGGTAGGCGGCTACACCTTC. The chain is built from TRBV19 and TRBJ1-2; TRBD1 matches at 8 bases. The CDR3 loop spans 14 amino acids. Germline CDR1 is LNHDA and CDR2 is SQIVND (reference sequence). V shed 7 bases and J 8 bases; nucleotides not matched to a gene: 12.

The V and J genes are TRBV7-3 and TRBJ2-3; the D gene could be TRBD1 or TRBD2 (6 bases each). This CDR3 spans 13 amino acids. The germline CDR1 and CDR2 sequences are SGHTA and FQGTGA. V was cut by 1 base and J by 11 bases, with 13 bases left in between. As DNA, the CDR3 is TGTGCCAGCAGCTTAAGGTCGGGGGCAGGGCAGTATTTT. Amino acids: CASSLRSGAGQYF.

In this sample, this clonotype turned up many times. The chain combines TRBV7-2 with TRBJ1-6, with D maybe TRBD1 (6 bases). This CDR3 spans 15 amino acids. V gave up 5 bases and J gave up 13 bases, with 21 bases separating them. Germline V gives CDR1 SGHTA, CDR2 FQGNSA. CDR3 sequence: CASSPRGVGGSPLHF. CDR3 bases: TGTGCCAGCAGCCCCCGTGGGGTAGGGGGGAGCCCCCTCCACTTT.

This clonotype was seen only a few times. The chain links TRBV14 to TRBJ2-1; 14 nucleotides align to TRBD2. The V gene's germline CDR1 is SGHDN and CDR2 FVKESK. The V segment lost 5 bases and the J segment 4 bases; nucleotides outside the gene matches: 7. The CDR3 extends over 17 amino acids. CDR3 protein: CASSGGLAGGPYNEQFF. In DNA form, the CDR3 reads TGTGCCAGCAGCGGCGGACTAGCGGGAGGCCCTTACAATGAGCAGTTCTTC.

The CDR3 here is CSATGTDPKAQYF. CDR3 nucleotides: TGCAGTGCCACCGGGACAGACCCAAAGGCCCAGTACTTC. The chain links TRBV20-1 to TRBJ2-5, with 7 bases aligning to TRBD1. Germline V lookup: CDR1 DFQATT, CDR2 SNEGSKA (reference sequence). V dropped 6 bases and J dropped 9; count of bases not matched to a gene: 13. This CDR3 region has 13 residues.

With respect to this clonotype: A read error may be the cause here, since a much bigger clone is one base away. The J gene is TRBJ2-5, the V gene TRBV6-6, with a tentative D call TRBD1 (6 bases). Germline CDR1 MNHNY, CDR2 SVGAGI (reference sequence). The CDR3 runs to 12 residues. DNA for the CDR3: TGTGCCAGCAGTTTGGGGGCAGAGTCCCAGTACTTC. Protein: CASSLGAESQYF.

A word on this clonotype: Being one base from a much bigger clone, this may be a read error. The chain employs TRBV20-1 and TRBJ1-2; 7 bases line up with TRBD1. CDR3 length: 15 residues. Per germline, CDR1 DFQATT and CDR2 SNEGSKA (reference sequence). Here the CDR3 DNA reads TGCAGTGCTAGTCAAGCAGGGGGGACTAACTATTGCTACACCTTC. The encoded protein is CSASQAGGTNYCYTF.

The chain couples TRBV15 to TRBJ2-5; the D gene is possibly TRBD1 (5 bases). Germline assignment: CDR1 LNHNV and CDR2 YYDKDF (reference sequence). CDR3 length: 14 residues. Trimming stripped 0 bases from V and 5 bases from J, with 10 bases between. CDR3 loop: CATSRDWGRETQYF. The CDR3 region has the DNA TGTGCCACCAGCAGAGACTGGGGCCGGGAGACCCAGTACTTC.

The V and J genes are TRBV28 and TRBJ2-1, with unresolved D. CDR3 length: 12 amino acids. The germline gives CDR1 MDHEN, CDR2 SYDVKM. Trimming removed 5 bases at V and 7 bases at J, with 9 bases between. For the CDR3, the DNA is TGTGCCAGCAGTCCCAACTTAAATGAGCAGTTCTTC. The encoded protein is CASSPNLNEQFF.

In its sample, this clonotype was seen many times. V is TRBV28 and J is TRBJ1-4; 9 positions agree with TRBD1. The CDR3 spans 14 residues. CDR1 is MDHEN and CDR2 is SYDVKM in the germline V gene. V trimming: 6 bases; J trimming: 6 bases; junction bases outside the gene matches: 5. CDR3 DNA: TGTGCCAGCAGAAGGACAGGGGTTCATGAAAAACTGTTTTTT. Translating it yields CASRRTGVHEKLFF.